In this sample, the clone carrying this T cell receptor (beta chain) turned up a few times. The antigen remains unidentified. A single record per CDR3 protein comes from TCRdb applying MiXCR to the reads. The data show just over 450,000 distinct CDR3 sequences, approximately 40% seen once. This record belongs to a study of T cell repertoires in cytomegalovirus infection. Study-level findings and limits: Accumulated public TCR beta family frequency recognized individuals carrying CMV together with the relevant HLA. CMV-specific TCR beta clonotypes restricted by HLA-C were the ones dominating the ex vivo response.

The germline V gene has CDR1 SGHTA and CDR2 FQGNSA. The length of the CDR3 is 15 residues. The V end lost 2 bases, the J end lost 6 bases, and 16 bases lay between the germline ends. The receptor's source is a human donor in good health (CMV status not recorded). Some clones in this sample may be carry-over from other donors' samples. Specimen: cultured PBMCs, collected from culture after CMV antigen stimulation. The chain employs TRBV7-2 and TRBJ1-2; D gene unclear. CDR3 region: CASSLSRSIMDGYTF. The CDR3, as DNA: TGTGCCAGCAGCTTATCACGAAGTATTATGGATGGCTACACCTTC.